This TCR beta chain appears in the sequencing data of a study of control samples from healthy donors and cancer patients. The repertoire was sequenced with immunoSEQ multiplex PCR; TCRdb's copy has only in-frame clones and lacks some. The data contain under 150,000 clones, over 75% of them singletons. Sequenced: blood. The sequence came from a middle-aged man in good health.

The CDR3 bases are TGTGCCATCAGTGACCGACATAACCAAGAGACCCAGTACTTC. Amino acids: CAISDRHNQETQYF. The rearrangement uses TRBV10-3 and TRBJ2-5; D is undetermined. Germline V gene lookup returns CDR1 ENHRY and CDR2 SYGVKD. The CDR3 spans 14 residues. Trimming removed 3 bases from V and 0 bases from J, with 8 bases in between.